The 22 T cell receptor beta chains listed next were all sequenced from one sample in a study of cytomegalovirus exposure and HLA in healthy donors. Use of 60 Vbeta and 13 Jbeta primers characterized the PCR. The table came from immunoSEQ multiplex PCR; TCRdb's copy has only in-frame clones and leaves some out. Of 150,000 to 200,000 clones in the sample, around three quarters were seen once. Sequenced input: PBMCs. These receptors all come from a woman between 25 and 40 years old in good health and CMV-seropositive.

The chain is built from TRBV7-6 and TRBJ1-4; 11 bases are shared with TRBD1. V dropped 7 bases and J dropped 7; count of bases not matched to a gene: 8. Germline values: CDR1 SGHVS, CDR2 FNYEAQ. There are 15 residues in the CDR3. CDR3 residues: CASTGQGAGGEKLFF. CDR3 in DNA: TGTGCCAGCACTGGACAGGGGGCGGGAGGTGAAAAACTGTTTTTT.

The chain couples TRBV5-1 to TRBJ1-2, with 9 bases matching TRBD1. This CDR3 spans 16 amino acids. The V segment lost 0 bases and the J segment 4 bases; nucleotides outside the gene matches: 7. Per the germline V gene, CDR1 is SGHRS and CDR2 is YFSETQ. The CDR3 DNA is TGCGCCAGCAGCTTGGCGGGACAGGGTACGGGCTATGGCTACACCTTC. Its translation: CASSLAGQGTGYGYTF.

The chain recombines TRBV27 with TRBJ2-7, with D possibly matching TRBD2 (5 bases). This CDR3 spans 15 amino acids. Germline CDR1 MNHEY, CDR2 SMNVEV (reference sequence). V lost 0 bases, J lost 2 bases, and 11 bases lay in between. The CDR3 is CASSLSLGRAYEQYF. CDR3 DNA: TGTGCCAGCAGTTTATCACTTGGGCGGGCCTACGAGCAGTACTTC.

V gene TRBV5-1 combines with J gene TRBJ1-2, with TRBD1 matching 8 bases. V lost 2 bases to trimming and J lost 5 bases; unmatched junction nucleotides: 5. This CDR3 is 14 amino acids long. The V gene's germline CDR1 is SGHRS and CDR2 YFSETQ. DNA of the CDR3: TGCGCCAGCAGCTTACAGGGGGGAATTTATGGCTACACCTTC. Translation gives CASSLQGGIYGYTF.

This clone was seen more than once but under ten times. In DNA form, the CDR3 reads TGTGCCAGCAGTCCTTTGGACAGGGGAGGACAGCCCCAGCATTTT. This gives the protein CASSPLDRGGQPQHF. This chain joins TRBV2 and TRBJ1-5; 9 nucleotides line up with TRBD1. The CDR3 consists of 15 residues. Germline V lookup: CDR1 SNHLY, CDR2 FYNNEI. After removal of 5 bases from V and 7 bases from J, the junction contained 9 bases not matched to a gene.

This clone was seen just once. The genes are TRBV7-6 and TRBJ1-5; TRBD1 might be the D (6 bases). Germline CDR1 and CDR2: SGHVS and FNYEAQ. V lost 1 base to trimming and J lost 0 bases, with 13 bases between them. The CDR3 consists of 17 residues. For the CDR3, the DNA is TGTGCCAGCAGCTTAGAACAGGGCGGGTATAGCAATCAGCCCCAGCATTTT. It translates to CASSLEQGGYSNQPQHF.

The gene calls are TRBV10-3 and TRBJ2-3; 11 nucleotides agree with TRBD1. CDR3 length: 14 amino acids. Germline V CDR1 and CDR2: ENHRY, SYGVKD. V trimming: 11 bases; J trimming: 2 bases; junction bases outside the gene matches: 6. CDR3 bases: TGTGCCGTCCGGGACAGGGGGTACACAGATACGCAGTATTTT. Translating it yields CAVRDRGYTDTQYF.

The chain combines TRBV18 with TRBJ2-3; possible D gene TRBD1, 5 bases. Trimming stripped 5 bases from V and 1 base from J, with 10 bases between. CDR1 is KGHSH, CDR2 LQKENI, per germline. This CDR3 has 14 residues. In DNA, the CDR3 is TGTGCCAGCTCATCCCCGACAGGCACAGATACGCAGTATTTT. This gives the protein CASSSPTGTDTQYF.

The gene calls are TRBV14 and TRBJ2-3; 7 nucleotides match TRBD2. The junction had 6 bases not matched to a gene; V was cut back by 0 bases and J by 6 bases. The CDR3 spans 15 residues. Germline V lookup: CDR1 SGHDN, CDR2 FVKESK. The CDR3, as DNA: TGTGCCAGCAGCCAAGAAAGTACTAGCGCCGATACGCAGTATTTT. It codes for CASSQESTSADTQYF.

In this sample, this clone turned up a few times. CDR3 nucleotides: TGTGCCAGCAGCCACCCGGGACTCCCCACAGATACGCAGTATTTT. Residues: CASSHPGLPTDTQYF. V and J are TRBV14 and TRBJ2-3, with D possibly being TRBD2 (6 bases). CDR1 SGHDN and CDR2 FVKESK come from the germline V gene. CDR3 length: 15 residues. The V end lost 3 bases, the J end lost 2 bases, and 12 bases lay between the germline ends. Full variable domain (missing parts from reference TRBV14 and TRBJ2-3): EAGVTQFPSHSVIEKGQTVTLRCDPISGHDNLYWYRRVMGKEIKFLLHFVKESKQDESGMPNNRFLAERTGGTYSTLKVQPAELEDSGVYFCASSHPGLPTDTQYFGPGTRLTVL.

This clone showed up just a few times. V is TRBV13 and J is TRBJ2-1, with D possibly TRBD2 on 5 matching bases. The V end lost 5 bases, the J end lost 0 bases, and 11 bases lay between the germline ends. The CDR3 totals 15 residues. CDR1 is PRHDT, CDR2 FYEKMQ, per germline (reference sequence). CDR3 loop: CASSPRASSYNEQFF. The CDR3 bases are TGTGCCAGCAGCCCGCGGGCGAGCTCCTACAATGAGCAGTTCTTC. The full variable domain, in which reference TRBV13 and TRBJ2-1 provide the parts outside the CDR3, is AAGVIQSPRHLIKEKRETATLKCYPIPRHDTVYWYQQGPGQDPQFLISFYEKMQSDKGSIPDRFSAQQFSDYHSELNMSSLELGDSALYFCASSPRASSYNEQFFGPGTRLTVL.

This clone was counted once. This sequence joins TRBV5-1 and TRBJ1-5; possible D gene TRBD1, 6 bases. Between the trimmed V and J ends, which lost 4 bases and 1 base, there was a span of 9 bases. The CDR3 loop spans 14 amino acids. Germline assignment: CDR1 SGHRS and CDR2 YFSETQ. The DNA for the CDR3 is TGCGCCAGCAGCGACGGACAGAGCAATCAGCCCCAGCATTTT. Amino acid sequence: CASSDGQSNQPQHF.

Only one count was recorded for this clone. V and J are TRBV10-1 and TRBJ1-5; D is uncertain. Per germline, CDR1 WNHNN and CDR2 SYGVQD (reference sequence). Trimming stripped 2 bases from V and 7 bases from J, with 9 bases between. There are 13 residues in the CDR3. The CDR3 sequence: CASSETGFQPQHF. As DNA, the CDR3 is TGCGCCAGCAGTGAGACCGGGTTCCAGCCCCAGCATTTT.

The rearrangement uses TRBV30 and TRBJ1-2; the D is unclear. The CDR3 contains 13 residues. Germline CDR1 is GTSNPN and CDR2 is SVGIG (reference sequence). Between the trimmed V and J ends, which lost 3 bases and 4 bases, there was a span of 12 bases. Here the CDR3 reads CAWRRGPSYGYTF. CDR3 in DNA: TGTGCCTGGAGGCGCGGGCCTTCCTATGGCTACACCTTC.

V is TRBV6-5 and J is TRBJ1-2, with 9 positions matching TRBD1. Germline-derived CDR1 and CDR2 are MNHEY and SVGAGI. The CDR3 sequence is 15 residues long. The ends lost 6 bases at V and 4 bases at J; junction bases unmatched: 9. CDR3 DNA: TGTGCCAGCAGCGACACGGGACAGGGTCTCTATGGCTACACCTTC. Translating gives CASSDTGQGLYGYTF.

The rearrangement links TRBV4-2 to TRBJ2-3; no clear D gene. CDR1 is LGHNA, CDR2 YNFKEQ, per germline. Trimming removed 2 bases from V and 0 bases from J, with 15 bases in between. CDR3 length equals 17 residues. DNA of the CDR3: TGTGCCAGCAGCCAAAAGCCTATTAGATCTAGCACAGATACGCAGTATTTT. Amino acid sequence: CASSQKPIRSSTDTQYF.

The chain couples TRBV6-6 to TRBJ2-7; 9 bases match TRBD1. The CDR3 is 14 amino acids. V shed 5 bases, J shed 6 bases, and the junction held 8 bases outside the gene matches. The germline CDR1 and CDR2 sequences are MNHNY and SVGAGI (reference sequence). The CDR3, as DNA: TGTGCCAGCAGTGGAGGGACAGGGCTTTCCGAGCAGTACTTC. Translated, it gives CASSGGTGLSEQYF.

As DNA, the CDR3 is TGCGCCAGCAGTGACCAGGAGGATCAGCCCCAGCATTTT. This gives the protein CASSDQEDQPQHF. This sequence joins TRBV10-1 and TRBJ1-5; D is unresolved. Trimming took 3 bases from V and 5 from J, leaving 8 bases between them. Germline assignment: CDR1 WNHNN and CDR2 SYGVQD (reference sequence). The CDR3 runs to 13 residues.

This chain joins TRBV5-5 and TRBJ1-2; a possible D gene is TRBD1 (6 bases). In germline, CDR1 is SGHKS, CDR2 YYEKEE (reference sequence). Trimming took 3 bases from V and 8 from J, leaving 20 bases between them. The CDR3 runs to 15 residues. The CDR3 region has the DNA TGTGCCAGCAGCTCCGATGACAGGTCGAGGTCGGGCTACACCTTC. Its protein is CASSSDDRSRSGYTF.

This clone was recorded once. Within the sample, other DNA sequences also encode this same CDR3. The CDR3 region is CASSLARASGTYEQYF. For the CDR3, the DNA is TGCGCCAGCAGCTTGGCCAGGGCGTCCGGCACCTACGAGCAGTACTTC. This rearrangement joins TRBV5-1 to TRBJ2-7, with D perhaps matching TRBD1 (5 bases). The ends were cut back, 0 bases at V and 2 bases at J, with 15 bases in the middle. The CDR3 is made up of 16 amino acids. Germline V lookup: CDR1 SGHRS, CDR2 YFSETQ.

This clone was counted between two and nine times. CDR3 in DNA: TGTGCCTGGAAAGGGGACAGGGGCAAATCAGGCTACACCTTC. Translation: CAWKGDRGKSGYTF. The V gene is TRBV30, the J gene TRBJ1-2; 10 bases are shared with TRBD1. Germline lookup yields CDR1 GTSNPN and CDR2 SVGIG (reference sequence). V was clipped by 4 bases and J by 8 bases; unmatched bases: 10. This CDR3 is 14 amino acids long.

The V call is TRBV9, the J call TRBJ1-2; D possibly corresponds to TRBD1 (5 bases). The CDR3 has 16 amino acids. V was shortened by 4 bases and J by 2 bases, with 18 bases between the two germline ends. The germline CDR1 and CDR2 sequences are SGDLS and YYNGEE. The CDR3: CASSPGVRALNYGYTF. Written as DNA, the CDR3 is TGTGCCAGCAGCCCGGGGGTGAGGGCCCTGAACTATGGCTACACCTTC.